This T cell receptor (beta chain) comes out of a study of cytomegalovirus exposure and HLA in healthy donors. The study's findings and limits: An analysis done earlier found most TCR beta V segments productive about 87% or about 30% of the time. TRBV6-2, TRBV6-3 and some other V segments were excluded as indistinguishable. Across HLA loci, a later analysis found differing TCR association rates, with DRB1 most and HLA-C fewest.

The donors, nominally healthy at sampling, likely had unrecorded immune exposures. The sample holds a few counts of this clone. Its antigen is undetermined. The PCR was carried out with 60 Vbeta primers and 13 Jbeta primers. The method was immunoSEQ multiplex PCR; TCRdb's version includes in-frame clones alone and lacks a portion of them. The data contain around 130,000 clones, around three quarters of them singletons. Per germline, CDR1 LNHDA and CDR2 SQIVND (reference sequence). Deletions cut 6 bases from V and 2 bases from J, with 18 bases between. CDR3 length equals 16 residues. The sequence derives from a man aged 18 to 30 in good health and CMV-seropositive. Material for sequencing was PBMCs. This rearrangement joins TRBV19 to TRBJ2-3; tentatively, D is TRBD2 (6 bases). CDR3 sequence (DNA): TGTGCCAGTAGCCCGGAGGGGATTTCATTCACAGATACGCAGTATTTT. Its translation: CASSPEGISFTDTQYF. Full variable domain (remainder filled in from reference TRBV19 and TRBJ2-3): DGGITQSPKYLFRKEGQNVTLSCEQNLNHDAMYWYRQDPGQGLRLIYYSQIVNDFQKGDIAEGYSVSREKKESFPLTVTSAQKNPTAFYLCASSPEGISFTDTQYFGPGTRLTVL.